The next 26 T cell receptor beta chains were all read from a single sample in a study of radiotherapy plus CTLA-4 blockade in lung cancer. This table comes from immunoSEQ multiplex PCR, and its TCRdb copy is limited to in-frame clones, with some not included. The sample comprises 65,000 to 90,000 clones, around 90% of which are singletons, and over 0.85% rests with the top ten. The source was peripheral blood, collected from a patient treated with radiotherapy plus ipilimumab. The source is a human donor with non-small cell lung cancer who had stable disease on radiotherapy plus ipilimumab.

The gene calls are TRBV19 and TRBJ2-2; no firm D call. The germline V gene has CDR1 LNHDA and CDR2 SQIVND (reference sequence). Trimming shortened V by 3 bases and J by 0 bases, and 5 bases separated the two germline ends. This CDR3 has 14 amino acids. The CDR3 loop is CASSIRANTGELFF. In DNA, the CDR3 is TGTGCCAGTAGTATTCGGGCGAACACCGGGGAGCTGTTTTTT.

The chain uses TRBV5-1 and TRBJ2-3; 7 bases map to TRBD1. The ends lost 5 bases at V and 3 bases at J; junction bases unmatched: 3. The CDR3 extends over 13 amino acids. The germline V gene has CDR1 SGHRS and CDR2 YFSETQ. The CDR3 DNA reads as TGCGCCAGCAGAAACAGGGGAACAGATACGCAGTATTTT. Protein: CASRNRGTDTQYF.

V is TRBV6-1 and J is TRBJ1-2; D gene unclear. Germline CDR1 is MNHNS and CDR2 is SASEGT. The CDR3 extends over 10 amino acids. With 6 bases removed from V and 10 bases from J, the gap between germline ends came to 9 bases. CDR3 amino acids: CASRDLHYTF. The CDR3 DNA sequence: TGTGCCAGCAGAGATCTACACTACACCTTC.

The CDR3 is CASSLRGETQYF. In nucleotides, the CDR3 is TGTGCCAGCAGTTTGAGGGGGGAGACCCAGTACTTC. This chain joins TRBV27 and TRBJ2-5; tentatively, D is TRBD1 (6 bases). Germline-derived CDR1 and CDR2 are MNHEY and SMNVEV (reference sequence). Trimming pared 3 bases from V and 5 bases from J, leaving 7 bases between. The CDR3 extends over 12 amino acids.

This rearrangement joins TRBV5-6 to TRBJ1-1, with D hard to call. The CDR3 loop spans 13 amino acids. Germline-derived CDR1 and CDR2 are SGHDT and YYEEEE. V dropped 2 bases and J dropped 3 bases, with 8 bases sitting between them. In DNA, the CDR3 is TGTGCCAGCAGCTTCGATCGAGACACTGAAGCTTTCTTT. Protein sequence: CASSFDRDTEAFF.

The chain recombines TRBV18 with TRBJ2-5, with 7 bases matching TRBD1. CDR1 is KGHSH and CDR2 is LQKENI in the germline V gene. Germline trimming cut 4 bases from V and 4 bases from J; bases unmatched to any gene: 3. The CDR3 consists of 13 residues. CDR3 nucleotides: TGTGCCAGCTCACAGCACAGGGGAGAGACCCAGTACTTC. This gives the protein CASSQHRGETQYF. Complete variable domain (other parts from reference TRBV18 and TRBJ2-5): NAGVMQNPRHLVRRRGQEARLRCSPMKGHSHVYWYRQLPEEGLKFMVYLQKENIIDESGMPKERFSAEFPKEGPSILRIQQVVRGDSAAYFCASSQHRGETQYFGPGTRLLVL.

In DNA, the CDR3 is TGTGCCAGCTCACCATCAGCCGACTTAATGGGGAACATTCAGTACTTC. Translated, it gives CASSPSADLMGNIQYF. V is TRBV18 and J is TRBJ2-4; D is undetermined. V lost 2 bases, J lost 7 bases, and 18 bases lay in between. CDR3 length equals 16 residues. Germline CDR1 is KGHSH and CDR2 is LQKENI. Full variable domain (remainder filled in from reference TRBV18 and TRBJ2-4): NAGVMQNPRHLVRRRGQEARLRCSPMKGHSHVYWYRQLPEEGLKFMVYLQKENIIDESGMPKERFSAEFPKEGPSILRIQQVVRGDSAAYFCASSPSADLMGNIQYFGAGTRLSVL.

The chain uses TRBV19 and TRBJ1-2; 10 bases agree with TRBD1. Trimming cost V 6 bases and J 4 bases; bases outside gene matches: 8. This CDR3 comprises 15 residues. Germline CDR1 is LNHDA and CDR2 is SQIVND (reference sequence). This chain's CDR3 is CASSSRTGGGYGYTF. DNA of the CDR3: TGTGCCAGTAGCTCCCGGACAGGGGGGGGCTATGGCTACACCTTC.

This chain links TRBV2 with TRBJ1-5; D ambiguous. Between the trimmed V and J ends, which lost 8 bases and 7 bases, there was a span of 15 bases. CDR3 length: 13 residues. CDR1 and CDR2 from the germline V gene are SNHLY and FYNNEI. CDR3 sequence: CASRPLGLQPQHF. The CDR3 DNA reads TGTGCCAGCCGCCCCTTGGGTTTGCAGCCCCAGCATTTT.

This sequence joins TRBV2 and TRBJ2-5, with D perhaps TRBD1 (6 bases). CDR1 and CDR2 (germline): SNHLY, FYNNEI. With 9 bases removed from V and 4 bases from J, the gap between germline ends came to 18 bases. The length of the CDR3 is 14 residues. The CDR3 spells CASTGQFIGETQYF. CDR3 nucleotides: TGTGCCAGTACAGGGCAGTTTATTGGAGAGACCCAGTACTTC. Variable domain in full (rest from reference TRBV2 and TRBJ2-5): EPEVTQTPSHQVTQMGQEVILRCVPISNHLYFYWYRQILGQKVEFLVSFYNNEISEKSEIFDDQFSVERPDGSNFTLKIRSTKLEDSAMYFCASTGQFIGETQYFGPGTRLLVL.

The J gene is TRBJ1-1, the V gene TRBV6-5; a weak D match, TRBD1 (6 bases). Germline CDR1 is MNHEY and CDR2 is SVGAGI. The germline V and J ends were trimmed by 6 bases and 3 bases, with 14 bases remaining between them. This CDR3 has 14 amino acids. CDR3 residues: CASSPQGEYTEAFF. For the CDR3, the DNA is TGTGCCAGCAGCCCACAGGGTGAATACACTGAAGCTTTCTTT.

CDR3 in amino acids: CASSLVGGLSLSTDTQYF. In DNA, the CDR3 is TGTGCCAGCAGCTTAGTTGGCGGGCTATCACTGAGCACAGATACGCAGTATTTT. The chain couples TRBV7-2 to TRBJ2-3; tentative D call: TRBD2 (5 bases). The CDR3 length is 18 residues. Trimming left V 1 base short and J 0 bases short, with 17 bases between. Germline V gene lookup returns CDR1 SGHTA and CDR2 FQGNSA.

The V gene is TRBV25-1, the J gene TRBJ1-1; perhaps TRBD1 as D (6 bases). This CDR3 region has 16 residues. Trimming stripped 6 bases from V and 1 base from J, with 18 bases between. Germline V gives CDR1 MGHDK, CDR2 SYGVNS. Here the CDR3 reads CASSPNSGGGNTEAFF. The CDR3 coding sequence is TGTGCCAGCAGCCCGAACTCGGGGGGCGGGAACACTGAAGCTTTCTTT.

This chain uses TRBV6-1 with TRBJ1-1; no definite D call. The CDR3 runs to 14 residues. V gave up 4 bases and J gave up 1 base, with 10 bases separating them. The germline V gene has CDR1 MNHNS and CDR2 SASEGT. The CDR3 region has the DNA TGTGCCAGCAGTGTCCGGGGTCCGAACACTGAAGCTTTCTTT. It yields the protein CASSVRGPNTEAFF.

This rearrangement joins TRBV7-9 to TRBJ2-3; perhaps TRBD2 as D (5 bases). Trimming took off 4 bases at V and 2 bases at J, with 10 bases between the two ends. The CDR3 has 14 residues. Germline V gene lookup returns CDR1 SEHNR and CDR2 FQNEAQ (reference sequence). The DNA of the CDR3 is TGTGCCAGCAGCTGGGTGGGAGTCACAGATACGCAGTATTTT. It is translated as CASSWVGVTDTQYF.

The chain joins TRBV7-3 to TRBJ1-6; TRBD1 might be the D (6 bases). This CDR3 is 14 amino acids long. Germline values: CDR1 SGHTA, CDR2 FQGTGA. Trimming took off 1 base at V and 7 bases at J, with 8 bases between the two ends. The CDR3 is CASSLRQANSPLHF. The CDR3 nucleotides are TGTGCCAGCAGCTTAAGACAGGCGAATTCACCCCTCCACTTT. Full variable domain (outside the CDR3, taken from reference TRBV7-3 and TRBJ1-6): GAGVSQTPSNKVTEKGKYVELRCDPISGHTALYWYRQSLGQGPEFLIYFQGTGAADDSGLPNDRFFAVRPEGSVSTLKIQRTERGDSAVYLCASSLRQANSPLHFGNGTRLTVT.

The chain employs TRBV27 and TRBJ2-1; D is unclear. Germline V gene sequence: CDR1 MNHEY, CDR2 SMNVEV (reference sequence). This CDR3 is 12 amino acids long. The V end was cut by 3 bases, the J end by 9 bases, with 9 bases between. CDR3 nucleotide sequence: TGTGCCAGCAGTTTCCCCGTCGGTGAGCAGTTCTTC. As protein: CASSFPVGEQFF.

V is TRBV6-5 and J is TRBJ2-7; TRBD1 matches 7 bases. J lost 3 bases, V lost 4 bases, and 12 bases had no gene match. CDR3 length: 16 residues. Germline V gives CDR1 MNHEY, CDR2 SVGAGI. In DNA form, the CDR3 reads TGTGCCAGCAGTTTCGGTCCGACAGGGAACCACTACGAGCAGTACTTC. It encodes CASSFGPTGNHYEQYF.

This clone was observed a handful of times. The chain has TRBV7-3 and TRBJ2-3; D remains ambiguous. The CDR3 sequence is 16 residues long. Germline V gene lookup returns CDR1 SGHTA and CDR2 FQGTGA. The V end lost 5 bases, the J end lost 4 bases, and 19 bases lay between the germline ends. CDR3 sequence reads: CASSPSRSSRADTQYF. The CDR3, as DNA: TGTGCCAGCAGCCCCTCTCGGAGTAGTCGGGCAGATACGCAGTATTTT.

The chain combines TRBV21-1 with TRBJ1-1; the DNA was not compared with TRBD1, the D call given in the table. TRBV21-1 is shown as a pseudogene. CDR3 length: 16 amino acids. This chain's CDR3 is CASSIMPGQGSTEAFF. CDR3 nucleotides: TGTGCCAGCAGCATAATGCCGGGACAGGGTTCCACTGAAGCTTTCTTT.

J is TRBJ2-2 and V is TRBV2; TRBD2 agrees at 10 bases. CDR1 and CDR2 from the germline V gene are SNHLY and FYNNEI. With 2 bases clipped from V and 0 bases from J, the junction kept 6 bases outside the gene matches. There are 18 residues in the CDR3. CDR3 sequence reads: CASSESPSGRANTGELFF. The CDR3 DNA is TGTGCCAGCAGTGAATCCCCAAGCGGGAGGGCGAACACCGGGGAGCTGTTTTTT.

This clone has just a few counts. The sample has other DNA sequences that encode this CDR3 too. The chain combines TRBV5-1 with TRBJ1-3; D is perhaps TRBD1 (5 bases). The CDR3 extends over 14 amino acids. Germline CDR1 is SGHRS and CDR2 is YFSETQ. The germline V and J ends were trimmed by 0 bases and 4 bases, with 8 bases remaining between them. The CDR3 loop is CASSLVGAGNTIYF. The CDR3 coding sequence is TGCGCCAGCAGCTTGGTAGGGGCCGGAAACACCATATATTTT.

The rearrangement uses TRBV4-2 and TRBJ2-4; 7 bases are a match to TRBD1. The CDR3 loop spans 18 amino acids. Trimming cost V 2 bases and J 5 bases; bases outside gene matches: 15. Germline CDR1 reads LGHNA; CDR2 reads YNFKEQ. The DNA for the CDR3 is TGTGCCAGCAGCCAACCCCCTACCCTGGGACAGCAACAAAACATTCAGTACTTC. Protein sequence: CASSQPPTLGQQQNIQYF.

The chain couples TRBV7-9 to TRBJ2-3; 8 positions agree with TRBD1. Trimming removed 4 bases from V and 0 bases from J; junction bases left unmatched: 6. This CDR3 contains 16 residues. Germline assignment: CDR1 SEHNR and CDR2 FQNEAQ (reference sequence). As DNA, the CDR3 is TGTGCCAGCAGCTCCAGACAGGGGTTAAGCACAGATACGCAGTATTTT. Amino acid sequence: CASSSRQGLSTDTQYF.

The CDR3 DNA reads as TGTGCCAGCAGTGTAGACGGCCATAGCAATCAGCCCCAGCATTTT. Protein product: CASSVDGHSNQPQHF. This chain connects TRBV2 to TRBJ1-5, with D unclear. V was trimmed by 4 bases and J by 0 bases, leaving 10 bases between them. Germline CDR1 reads SNHLY; CDR2 reads FYNNEI. The CDR3 totals 15 residues.

DNA of the CDR3: TGTGCCAGCAGCCAACTAGGTCAGGGGGTACACACTGAAGCTTTCTTT. Translating it yields CASSQLGQGVHTEAFF. The chain links TRBV14 to TRBJ1-1, with TRBD1 matching 7 bases. With V trimmed by 2 bases and J by 3 bases, 9 bases remained unmatched. CDR3 size: 16 residues. Germline CDR1 SGHDN, CDR2 FVKESK.